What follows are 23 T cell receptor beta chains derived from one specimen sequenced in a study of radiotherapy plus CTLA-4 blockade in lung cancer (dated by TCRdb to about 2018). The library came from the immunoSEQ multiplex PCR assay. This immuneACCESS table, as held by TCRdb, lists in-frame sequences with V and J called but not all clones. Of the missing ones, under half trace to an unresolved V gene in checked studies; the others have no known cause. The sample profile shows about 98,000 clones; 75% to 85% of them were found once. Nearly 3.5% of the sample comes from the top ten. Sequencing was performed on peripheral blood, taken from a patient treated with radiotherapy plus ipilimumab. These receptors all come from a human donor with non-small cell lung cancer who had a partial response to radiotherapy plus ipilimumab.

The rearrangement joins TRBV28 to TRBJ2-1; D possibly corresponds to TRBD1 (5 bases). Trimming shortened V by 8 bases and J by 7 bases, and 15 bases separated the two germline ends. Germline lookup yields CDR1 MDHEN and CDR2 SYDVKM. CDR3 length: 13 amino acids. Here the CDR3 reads CASQNTGTNEQFF. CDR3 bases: TGTGCCAGCCAAAACACAGGTACGAATGAGCAGTTCTTC.

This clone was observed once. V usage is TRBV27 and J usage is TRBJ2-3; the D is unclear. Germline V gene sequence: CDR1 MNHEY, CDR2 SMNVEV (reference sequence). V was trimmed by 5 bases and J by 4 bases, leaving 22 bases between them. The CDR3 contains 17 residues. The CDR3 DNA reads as TGTGCCAGCAGTCCCCCGCTGGCGGCCTATCCTGCAGATACGCAGTATTTT. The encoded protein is CASSPPLAAYPADTQYF.

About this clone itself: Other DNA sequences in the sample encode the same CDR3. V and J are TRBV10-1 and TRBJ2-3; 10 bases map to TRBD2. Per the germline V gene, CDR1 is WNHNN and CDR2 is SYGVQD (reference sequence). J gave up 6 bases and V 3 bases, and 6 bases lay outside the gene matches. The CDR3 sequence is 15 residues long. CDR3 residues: CASSDASGSRDTQYF. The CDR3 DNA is TGCGCCAGCAGTGATGCTAGCGGGAGTAGGGATACGCAGTATTTT.

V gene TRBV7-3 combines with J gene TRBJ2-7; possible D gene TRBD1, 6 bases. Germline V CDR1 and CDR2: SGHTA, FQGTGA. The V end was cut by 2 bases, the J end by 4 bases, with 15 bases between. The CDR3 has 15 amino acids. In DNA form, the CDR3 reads TGTGCCAGCAGCTTATCGGGACAAGGTTTTTACGAGCAGTACTTC. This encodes CASSLSGQGFYEQYF.

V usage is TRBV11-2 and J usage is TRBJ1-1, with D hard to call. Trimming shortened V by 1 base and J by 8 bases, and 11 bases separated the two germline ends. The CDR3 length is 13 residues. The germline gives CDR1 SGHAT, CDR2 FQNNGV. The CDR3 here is CASSLVITPEAFF. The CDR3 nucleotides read TGTGCCAGCAGCTTAGTGATAACTCCCGAAGCTTTCTTT.

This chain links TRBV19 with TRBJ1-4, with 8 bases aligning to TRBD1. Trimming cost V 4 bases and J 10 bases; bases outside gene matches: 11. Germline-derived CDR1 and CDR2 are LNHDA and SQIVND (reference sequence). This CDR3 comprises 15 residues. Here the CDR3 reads CASSTHSGQGGKLFF. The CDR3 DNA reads TGTGCCAGTAGTACACACAGCGGACAGGGTGGAAAACTGTTTTTT.

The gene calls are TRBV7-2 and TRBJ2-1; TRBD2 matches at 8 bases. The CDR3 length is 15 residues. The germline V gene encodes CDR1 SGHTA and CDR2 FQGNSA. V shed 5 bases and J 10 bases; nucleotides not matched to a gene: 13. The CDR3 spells CASSPEGAGGLEQFF. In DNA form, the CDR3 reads TGTGCCAGCAGCCCCGAGGGTGCGGGAGGACTAGAGCAGTTCTTC.

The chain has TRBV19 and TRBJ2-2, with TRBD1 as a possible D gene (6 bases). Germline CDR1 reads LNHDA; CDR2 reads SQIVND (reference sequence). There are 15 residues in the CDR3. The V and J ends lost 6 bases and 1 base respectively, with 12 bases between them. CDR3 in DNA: TGTGCCAGTAGGAACCCGGGACAGAACACCGGGGAGCTGTTTTTT. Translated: CASRNPGQNTGELFF.

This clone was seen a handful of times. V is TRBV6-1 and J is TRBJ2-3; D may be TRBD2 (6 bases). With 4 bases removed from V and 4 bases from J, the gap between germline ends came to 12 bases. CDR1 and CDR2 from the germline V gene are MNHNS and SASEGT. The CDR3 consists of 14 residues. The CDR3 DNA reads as TGTGCCAGCAGTGGGGGGGTAGCAGCAGATACGCAGTATTTT. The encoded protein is CASSGGVAADTQYF.

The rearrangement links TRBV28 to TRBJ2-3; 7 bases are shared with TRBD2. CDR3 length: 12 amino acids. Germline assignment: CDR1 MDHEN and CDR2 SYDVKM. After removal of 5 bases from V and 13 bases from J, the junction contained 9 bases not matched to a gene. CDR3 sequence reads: CASSPVGGSKYF. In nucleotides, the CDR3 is TGTGCCAGCAGTCCAGTGGGCGGGAGTAAGTATTTT.

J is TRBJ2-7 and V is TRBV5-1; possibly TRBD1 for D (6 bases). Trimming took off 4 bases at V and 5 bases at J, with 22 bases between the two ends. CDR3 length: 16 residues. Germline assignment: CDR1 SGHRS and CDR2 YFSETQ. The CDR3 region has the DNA TGCGCCAGCAGCCGATCGGTACAGGGTGGGTTGGACGAGCAGTACTTC. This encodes CASSRSVQGGLDEQYF.

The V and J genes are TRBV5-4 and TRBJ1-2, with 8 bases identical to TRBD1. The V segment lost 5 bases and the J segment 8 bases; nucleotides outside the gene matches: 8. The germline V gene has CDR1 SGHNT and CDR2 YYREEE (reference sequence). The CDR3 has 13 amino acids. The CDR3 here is CASRWTGNEGYTF. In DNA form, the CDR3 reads TGTGCCAGCAGGTGGACAGGGAATGAAGGCTACACCTTC.

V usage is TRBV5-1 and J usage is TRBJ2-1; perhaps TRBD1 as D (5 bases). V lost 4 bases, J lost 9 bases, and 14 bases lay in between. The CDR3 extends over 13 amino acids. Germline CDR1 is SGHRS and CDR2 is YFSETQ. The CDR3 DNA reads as TGCGCCAGCAGCCTCAGGACATCCGGTGAGCAGTTCTTC. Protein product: CASSLRTSGEQFF.

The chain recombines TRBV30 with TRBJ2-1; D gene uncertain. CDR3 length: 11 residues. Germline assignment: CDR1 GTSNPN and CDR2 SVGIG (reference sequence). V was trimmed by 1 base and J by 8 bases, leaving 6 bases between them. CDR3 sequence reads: CAWSARDEQFF. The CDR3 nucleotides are TGTGCCTGGAGTGCCCGCGATGAGCAGTTCTTC.

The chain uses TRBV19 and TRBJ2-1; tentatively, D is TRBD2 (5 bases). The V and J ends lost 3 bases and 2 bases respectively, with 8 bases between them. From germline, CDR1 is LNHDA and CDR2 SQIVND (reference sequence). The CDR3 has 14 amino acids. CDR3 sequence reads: CASSIRGPYNEQFF. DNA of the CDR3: TGTGCCAGTAGTATCCGGGGTCCCTACAATGAGCAGTTCTTC.

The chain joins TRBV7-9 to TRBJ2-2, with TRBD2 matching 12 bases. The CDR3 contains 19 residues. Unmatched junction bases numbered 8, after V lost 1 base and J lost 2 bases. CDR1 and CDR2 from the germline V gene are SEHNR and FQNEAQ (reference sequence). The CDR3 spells CASSLDIGLAGINTGELFF. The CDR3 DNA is TGTGCCAGCAGCTTAGATATAGGACTAGCGGGAATTAACACCGGGGAGCTGTTTTTT.

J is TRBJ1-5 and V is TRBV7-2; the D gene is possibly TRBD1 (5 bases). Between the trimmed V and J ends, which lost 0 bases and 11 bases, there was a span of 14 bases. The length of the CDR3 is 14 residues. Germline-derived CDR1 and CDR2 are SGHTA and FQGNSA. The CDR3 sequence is CASSLARWGDAQHF. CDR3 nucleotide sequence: TGTGCCAGCAGCTTAGCGCGGTGGGGGGACGCCCAGCATTTT.

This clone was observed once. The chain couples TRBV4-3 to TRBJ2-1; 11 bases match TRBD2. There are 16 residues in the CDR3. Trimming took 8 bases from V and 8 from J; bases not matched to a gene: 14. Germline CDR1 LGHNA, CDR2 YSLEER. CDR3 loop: CASRSSIAGGPDEQFF. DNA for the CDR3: TGCGCCAGCCGATCCTCAATAGCGGGAGGGCCCGATGAGCAGTTCTTC.

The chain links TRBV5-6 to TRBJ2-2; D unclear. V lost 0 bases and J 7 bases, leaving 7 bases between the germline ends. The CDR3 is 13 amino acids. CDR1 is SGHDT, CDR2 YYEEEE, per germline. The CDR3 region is CASSLGGYGELFF. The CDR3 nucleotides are TGTGCCAGCAGCTTGGGAGGTTACGGGGAGCTGTTTTTT. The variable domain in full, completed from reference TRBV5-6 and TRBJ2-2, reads DAGVTQSPTHLIKTRGQQVTLRCSPKSGHDTVSWYQQALGQGPQFIFQYYEEEERQRGNFPDRFSGHQFPNYSSELNVNALLLGDSALYLCASSLGGYGELFFGEGSRLTVL.

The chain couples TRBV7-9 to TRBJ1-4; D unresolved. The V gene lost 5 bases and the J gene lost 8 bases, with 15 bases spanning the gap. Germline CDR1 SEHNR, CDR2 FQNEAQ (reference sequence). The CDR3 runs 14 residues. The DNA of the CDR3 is TGTGCCAGCAGCCCCCCGGGATCTGGAGAAAAACTGTTTTTT. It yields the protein CASSPPGSGEKLFF.

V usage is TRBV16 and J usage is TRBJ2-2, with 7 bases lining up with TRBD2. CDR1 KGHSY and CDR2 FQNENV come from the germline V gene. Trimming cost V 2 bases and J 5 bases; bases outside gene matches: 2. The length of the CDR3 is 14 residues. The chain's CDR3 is CASSQLSGTGELFF. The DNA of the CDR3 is TGTGCCAGCAGCCAACTTAGCGGGACCGGGGAGCTGTTTTTT.

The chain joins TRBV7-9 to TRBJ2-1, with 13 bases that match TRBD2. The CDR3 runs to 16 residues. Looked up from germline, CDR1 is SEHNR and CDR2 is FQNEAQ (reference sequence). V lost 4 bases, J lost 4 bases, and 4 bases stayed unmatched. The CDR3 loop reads CASSSGLAGVYNEQFF. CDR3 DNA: TGTGCCAGCAGCTCTGGACTAGCGGGAGTGTACAATGAGCAGTTCTTC.

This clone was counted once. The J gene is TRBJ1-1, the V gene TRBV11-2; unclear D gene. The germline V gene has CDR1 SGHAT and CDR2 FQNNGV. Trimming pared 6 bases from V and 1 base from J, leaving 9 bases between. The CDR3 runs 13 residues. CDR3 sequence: CASRQQPNTEAFF. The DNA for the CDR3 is TGTGCCAGCAGACAGCAGCCGAACACTGAAGCTTTCTTT.